These T cell receptor beta chains were read from a single sample in a study of identifying expanded T cells in peripheral blood. TCRdb keeps only in-frame clones here, not all; method: immunoSEQ multiplex PCR. This table holds 100,000 to 150,000 clones, 70% to 90% found once. Input material: blood. These receptor sequences come from a person between 18 and 75 years old in good health. Both conserved end residues are part of each CDR3.

V gene,J gene,CDR3 protein
TRBV4-1,TRBJ1-1,CASTRGADTEAFF
TRBV7-2,TRBJ1-1,CASSLAQSGRPEAFF
TRBV29-1,TRBJ2-7,CSVQGQGKHEQYF
TRBV6-5,TRBJ2-7,CATRDTVYEQYF
TRBV6-5,TRBJ2-7,CASSYNGSPYEQYF
TRBV5-6,TRBJ1-2,CASSLVVGPYGYTF
TRBV7-9,TRBJ2-2,CASYGQSTGELFF
TRBV19,TRBJ2-7,CASSPGQSSYEQYF
TRBV6-1,TRBJ2-7,CASSVIPGTYEQYF
TRBV28,TRBJ2-7,CASRSTQGPYEQYF
TRBV5-4,TRBJ2-2,CASSHDRARKTGELFF
TRBV21-1,TRBJ1-3,CASSKGQGAGNTIYF
TRBV10-3,TRBJ2-1,CAISGLAGTSNEQFF
TRBV27,TRBJ2-7,CASSLFAGGYEQYF
TRBV29-1,TRBJ1-1,CSVEQGSTEAFF
TRBV7-8,TRBJ1-5,CASSARAATVGGNQPQHF
TRBV6-5,TRBJ2-7,CAVHGRIFSYEQYF
TRBV7-8,TRBJ2-2,CASNTLGNTGELFF
TRBV30,TRBJ1-1,CAWSRGLNTEAFF
TRBV5-4,TRBJ1-1,CASSSYTEAFF
TRBV29-1,TRBJ1-4,CSVDLQGGEKLFF
TRBV19,TRBJ1-4,CASSKGGFWGNEKLFF
TRBV6-5,TRBJ1-1,CATYRGRGEAFF
TRBV13,TRBJ1-1,CASSLVTAEAFF
TRBV7-2,TRBJ2-3,CASTRVLSTDTQYF
TRBV2,TRBJ2-1,CASRDRGDEQFF
TRBV5-4,TRBJ1-1,CASSPTTSEAFF
TRBV7-2,TRBJ1-6,CASSWDTRDSPLHF
TRBV6-5,TRBJ1-3,CASSYSTGTGNTIYF
TRBV5-5,TRBJ2-1,CASSPSLGLPDNEQFF
TRBV9,TRBJ1-6,CASSPRDREGSPLHF
TRBV19,TRBJ1-5,CASSTVSGYNQPQHF
TRBV10-3,TRBJ1-1,CAISESTGGTEAFF
TRBV28,TRBJ1-4,CASSFVNSPNEKLFF
TRBV6-5,TRBJ1-5,CASRGQGGQPQHF
TRBV28,TRBJ2-3,CASSSFSTAQSTDTQYF
TRBV5-1,TRBJ2-1,CASSYGPNSDNEQFF
TRBV7-8,TRBJ2-3,CASSNTLDTQYF
TRBV2,TRBJ2-7,CASRGLGSTYEQYF
TRBV6-1,TRBJ2-7,CATTTVAVLSYEQYF
TRBV2,TRBJ2-7,CASSEWGRGSYEQYF
TRBV6-1,TRBJ1-5,CASSDESALWPQHF
TRBV7-3,TRBJ1-3,CASSQTGGPGNTIYF
TRBV6-5,TRBJ1-6,CASKFTGWLSPLHF
TRBV2,TRBJ1-5,CASSEDNQPQHF
TRBV30,TRBJ2-2,CAWNRDRANTGELFF
TRBV5-6,TRBJ1-1,CASSPLQGRNTEAFF
TRBV6-6,TRBJ2-7,CASRPPSGGPMEQYF
TRBV2,TRBJ1-4,CASSSRGQGAPNEKLFF
TRBV5-1,TRBJ1-1,CASSYEVRVENTEAFF
TRBV29-1,TRBJ1-1,CSALDRVERTEAFF